The 25 T cell receptor beta chains below were found in one sample sequenced in a study of monozygotic twins with inflammatory bowel disease. TCRdb reprocessed the 5' RACE reads and keeps a single row for each CDR3 protein, giving no DNA. The sample totals around 450,000 distinct CDR3 sequences. The sample comprised blood. The receptors come from a human donor with ulcerative colitis or Crohn's disease, or a healthy co-twin of an affected twin (not recorded which).

The genes are TRBV6-2 or TRBV6-3 and TRBJ1-1; TCRdb lists TRBD1, though no DNA is available to test this call. Germline lookup yields CDR1 MNHEY and CDR2 SVGEGT. The length of the CDR3 is 15 residues. CDR3 sequence: CASSYGGTGNTEAFF.

V usage is TRBV20-1 and J usage is TRBJ2-1. Germline V gives CDR1 DFQATT, CDR2 SNEGSKA (reference sequence). There are 11 residues in the CDR3. The CDR3: CSSNANNEQFF.

This chain connects TRBV3-1 to TRBJ2-3; TCRdb returns TRBD2, unconfirmable since there is no DNA. CDR3 length: 20 amino acids. Germline V lookup: CDR1 LGHDT, CDR2 YNNKEL (reference sequence). The CDR3 here is CASSRIRLAGGLRPTDTQYF.

The chain employs TRBV7-2 and TRBJ1-5; the D call from TCRdb, TRBD1, cannot be confirmed without DNA. Germline values: CDR1 SGHTA, CDR2 FQGNSA. CDR3 size: 13 residues. The CDR3 loop reads CASSRDLNPPQHF.

The chain's CDR3 is CASSQNRDRNYGYTF. This chain joins TRBV14 and TRBJ1-2; the TCRdb D gene call, TRBD1, has no DNA to confirm it. The length of the CDR3 is 15 residues. Germline lookup yields CDR1 SGHDN and CDR2 FVKESK.

This chain uses TRBV3-1 with TRBJ1-1. This CDR3 region has 11 residues. Germline V gene sequence: CDR1 LGHDT, CDR2 YNNKEL (reference sequence). CDR3 sequence reads: CASSIGAEAFF. Drawing the rest from reference TRBV3-1 and TRBJ1-1, the complete variable domain is DTAVSQTPKYLVTQMGNDKSIKCEQNLGHDTMYWYKQDSKKFLKIMFSYNNKELIINETVPNRFSPKSPDKAHLNLHINSLELGDSAVYFCASSIGAEAFFGQGTRLTVV.

The chain employs TRBV27 and TRBJ2-1; as DNA is missing, the TRBD1 call by TCRdb cannot be tested. Germline lookup yields CDR1 MNHEY and CDR2 SMNVEV (reference sequence). The CDR3 spans 13 residues. The CDR3 reads CASSLEGPLVQFF.

The chain employs TRBV27 and TRBJ2-7; TCRdb selects TRBD1, and the lack of DNA leaves this call unchecked. Germline lookup yields CDR1 MNHEY and CDR2 SMNVEV (reference sequence). This CDR3 spans 14 amino acids. The CDR3 reads CASSYRDTPYEQYF.

This chain joins TRBV6-2 or TRBV6-3 and TRBJ1-2; checking the TCRdb D call of TRBD1 is not possible without DNA. Germline-derived CDR1 and CDR2 are MNHEY and SVGEGT. The CDR3 is 14 amino acids. The CDR3 sequence is CASSYGAFDYGYTF.

V and J are TRBV5-1 and TRBJ2-5; TCRdb lists TRBD2, though no DNA is available to test this call. The germline V gene encodes CDR1 SGHRS and CDR2 YFSETQ. CDR3 length: 14 amino acids. The CDR3 protein is CASRVGDQQETQYF.

The rearrangement joins TRBV5-6 to TRBJ1-2. The CDR3 length is 13 residues. The germline gives CDR1 SGHDT, CDR2 YYEEEE. The CDR3 here is CASSLVPEAGYTF. The complete variable domain, with remaining parts taken from reference TRBV5-6 and TRBJ1-2, reads DAGVTQSPTHLIKTRGQQVTLRCSPKSGHDTVSWYQQALGQGPQFIFQYYEEEERQRGNFPDRFSGHQFPNYSSELNVNALLLGDSALYLCASSLVPEAGYTFGSGTRLTVV.

The chain couples TRBV19 to TRBJ2-1; the D gene TCRdb calls, TRBD1, cannot be checked with no DNA. In germline, CDR1 is LNHDA, CDR2 SQIVND (reference sequence). The CDR3 runs to 18 residues. The CDR3 spells CASIGQGPSGRTYNEQFF.

The J gene is TRBJ2-1, the V gene TRBV5-1. The CDR3 contains 15 residues. Germline CDR1 SGHRS, CDR2 YFSETQ. CDR3 loop: CASSLLTSSYNEQFF.

The chain carries TRBV10-3 and TRBJ1-2; lacking DNA, the TRBD1 call made by TCRdb goes unchecked. Looked up from germline, CDR1 is ENHRY and CDR2 is SYGVKD. The CDR3 is 16 residues long. The chain's CDR3 is CAISDLFRQGAIGYTF.

The rearrangement links TRBV7-2 to TRBJ2-1. From germline, CDR1 is SGHTA and CDR2 FQGNSA. The CDR3 is made up of 14 amino acids. CDR3 sequence reads: CASSLEPNYNEQFF.

The chain links TRBV7-9 to TRBJ1-1. The germline V gene encodes CDR1 SEHNR and CDR2 FQNEAQ (reference sequence). This CDR3 has 15 amino acids. CDR3 residues: CASSLAEGMNTEAFF.

The gene calls are TRBV20-1 and TRBJ2-7. Germline CDR1 and CDR2: DFQATT and SNEGSKA (reference sequence). The length of the CDR3 is 15 residues. This CDR3 is CSARDYEGNSYEQYF.

The chain employs TRBV7-8 and TRBJ2-7; with no DNA, the TCRdb D assignment of TRBD1 cannot be verified. This CDR3 region has 16 residues. Per the germline V gene, CDR1 is SGHVS and CDR2 is FQNEAQ. This CDR3 reads CASSLGAGTGYYEQYF.

The genes are TRBV7-3 and TRBJ2-7; TCRdb gives TRBD2 as the D gene, but with no DNA this cannot be confirmed. The germline V gene has CDR1 SGHTA and CDR2 FQGTGA. The CDR3 has 13 amino acids. The CDR3 loop reads CASSLQEGYEQYF.

The chain uses TRBV2 and TRBJ1-2; the D call of TRBD1 rests on TCRdb alone, since no DNA is present to check it. The CDR3 runs 13 residues. Germline V gene sequence: CDR1 SNHLY, CDR2 FYNNEI. This chain's CDR3 is CASSLGQQWGYTF.

The chain employs TRBV14 and TRBJ1-2; TCRdb's D gene call, TRBD1, goes unchecked for lack of DNA. This CDR3 is 14 amino acids long. Germline-derived CDR1 and CDR2 are SGHDN and FVKESK. The CDR3 is CASSRGGIVRGYTF.

This rearrangement joins TRBV19 to TRBJ1-4; TCRdb names TRBD1, which stays unverified in the absence of DNA. CDR3 length: 16 amino acids. Germline assignment: CDR1 LNHDA and CDR2 SQIVND (reference sequence). CDR3 amino acids: CASSRSFWQGGEKLFF. The whole variable domain, remainder taken from reference TRBV19 and TRBJ1-4, is DGGITQSPKYLFRKEGQNVTLSCEQNLNHDAMYWYRQDPGQGLRLIYYSQIVNDFQKGDIAEGYSVSREKKESFPLTVTSAQKNPTAFYLCASSRSFWQGGEKLFFGSGTQLSVL.

The J gene is TRBJ2-7, the V gene TRBV4-1. Germline CDR1 is MGHRA and CDR2 is YSYEKL. CDR3 length: 14 amino acids. This chain's CDR3 is CASSQVDVSYEQYF.

The V and J genes are TRBV25-1 and TRBJ1-5; as DNA is missing, the TRBD1 call by TCRdb cannot be tested. Germline assignment: CDR1 MGHDK and CDR2 SYGVNS. The CDR3 length is 15 residues. This CDR3 is CASGASGVLGQPQHF.

The chain uses TRBV7-2 and TRBJ2-7; with no DNA, the TCRdb D assignment of TRBD1 cannot be verified. Per the germline V gene, CDR1 is SGHTA and CDR2 is FQGNSA. The CDR3 is 14 residues long. The CDR3 loop is CASSLGTGHYEQYF.